A selection of T cell receptor beta chains follows, all from one sample in a study of response to subunit inactivated influenza vaccine. TCRdb reprocessed the RT-PCR reads via MiXCR and lists one record per CDR3 protein. The table has fewer than 600,000 distinct CDR3 sequences, more than 7% seen once. The sequenced sample was PBMCs from blood, obtained approximately 25 months after vaccination. The receptor source for this set is a man aged 50 to 69 who received an inactivated influenza vaccine. CDR3s include the opening cysteine and the closing phenylalanine or tryptophan. A D gene is named only where the DNA matches it firmly. Some rows mark clone size as missing; the rest say once, few, many or name a class of expanded clone.

abundance,v_gene,len,d_gene,j_gene,CDR3aa,CDR3nt
many,TRBV20-1,14,NA,TRBJ2-5,CSAPGHQYQETQYF,TGCAGTGCCCCGGGACACCAGTACCAAGAGACCCAGTACTTC
few,TRBV29-1,11,NA,TRBJ2-7,CSVRASYEQYF,TGCAGCGTTAGGGCTTCCTACGAGCAGTACTTC
few,TRBV27,14,TRBD2,TRBJ2-1,CANFSGGVGNEQFF,TGTGCCAACTTTAGCGGGGGAGTGGGCAATGAGCAGTTCTTC
NA,TRBV7-6,13,TRBD1,TRBJ2-1,CASSLRQGYEQFF,TGTGCCAGCAGCCTGAGACAGGGATATGAGCAGTTCTTC
few,TRBV29-1,13,TRBD1,TRBJ2-7,CSAAPGQGYEQYF,TGCAGCGCCGCCCCGGGACAGGGGTACGAGCAGTACTTC
many,TRBV5-1,14,TRBD1,TRBJ2-7,CASSPGQMVYEQYF,TGCGCCAGCAGCCCGGGACAGATGGTCTACGAGCAGTACTTC
many,TRBV2,13,NA,TRBJ2-7,CASNPGATYEQYF,TGTGCCAGCAACCCGGGGGCGACCTACGAGCAGTACTTC
NA,TRBV7-2,16,NA,TRBJ2-2,CASSPGPLGSTGELFF,TGTGCCAGCAGCCCAGGACCCTTGGGGTCGACCGGGGAGCTGTTTTTT
NA,TRBV5-1,13,NA,TRBJ2-7,CASSVSQGYEQYF,TGCGCCAGCAGCGTATCACAGGGATACGAGCAGTACTTC
NA,TRBV4-3,15,TRBD1,TRBJ2-2,CASSQDRGGSGELFF,TGCGCCAGCAGCCAGGACAGGGGTGGGAGCGGGGAGCTGTTTTTT
few,TRBV29-1,13,NA,TRBJ2-2,CSVPGQNTGELFF,TGCAGCGTGCCGGGACAGAACACCGGGGAGCTGTTTTTT
NA,TRBV20-1,13,NA,TRBJ2-7,CSAISGSTYEQYF,TGCAGTGCTATTAGCGGTTCAACCTACGAGCAGTACTTC
few,TRBV4-1,18,NA,TRBJ1-1,CASSRVSGRLSMNTEAFF,TGCGCCAGCAGCCGCGTATCGGGACGCTTGAGCATGAACACTGAAGCTTTCTTT
many,TRBV7-2,14,NA,TRBJ2-5,CASSGGPVKETQYF,TGTGCCAGCAGCGGGGGCCCGGTTAAAGAGACCCAGTACTTC